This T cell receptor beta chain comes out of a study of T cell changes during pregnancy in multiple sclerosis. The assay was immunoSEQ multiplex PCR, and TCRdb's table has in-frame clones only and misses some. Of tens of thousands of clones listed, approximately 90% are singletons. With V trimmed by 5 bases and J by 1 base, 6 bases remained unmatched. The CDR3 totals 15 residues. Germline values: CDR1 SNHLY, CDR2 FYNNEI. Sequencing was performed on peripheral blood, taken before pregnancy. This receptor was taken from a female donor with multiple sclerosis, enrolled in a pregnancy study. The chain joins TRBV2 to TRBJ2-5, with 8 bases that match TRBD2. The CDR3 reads CASSPNGGAQETQYF. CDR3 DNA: TGTGCCAGCAGTCCTAACGGGGGGGCCCAAGAGACCCAGTACTTC.